The clone carrying this TCR beta chain has more than one count but fewer than ten. Its antigen is not identified. TCRdb's copy holds only in-frame clones and misses some; the assay was immunoSEQ multiplex PCR. Here the sample spans about 71,000 clones, roughly 78% being singletons. The data derive from a study of vaccination effects on CD4 cells after COVID-19. Between the trimmed V and J ends, which lost 2 bases and 5 bases, there was a span of 9 bases. In germline, CDR1 is SNHLY, CDR2 FYNNEI. The CDR3 has 14 residues. General study findings and limits: Healthy vaccinees' vaccine-induced clones included only 1 of 255 cross-reacting with common cold coronaviruses.

Expansion of antigen-specific CD4+ T cells with viral peptide pools was carried out by the ViraFEST assay before sequencing. The culture ran for approximately 10 days, and then CD4+ T cells were isolated. Prior SARS-CoV-2 infection was absent in the vaccine recipients, as shown by negative nucleocapsid antibodies. Cultures used 1.5 million to 2 million PBMC per well, about 10 IU/ml IL-2 and around 9.8 ug/ml peptides. Each culture had half its medium swapped for IL-2 medium on days 3 and 7. This TCR derives from a human donor who received a COVID-19 vaccine. This chain uses TRBV2 with TRBJ2-2; D gene uncertain. The source was CD4+ T cells from PBMCs cultured with HCoV-OC43 spike peptides, collected before COVID-19 vaccination. Subset denoted: HCoV-OC43 spike overlapping peptide pool stimulation. CDR3 DNA: TGTGCCAGCAGTGAAAGTAGGTTAACCGGGGAGCTGTTTTTT. It encodes CASSESRLTGELFF.